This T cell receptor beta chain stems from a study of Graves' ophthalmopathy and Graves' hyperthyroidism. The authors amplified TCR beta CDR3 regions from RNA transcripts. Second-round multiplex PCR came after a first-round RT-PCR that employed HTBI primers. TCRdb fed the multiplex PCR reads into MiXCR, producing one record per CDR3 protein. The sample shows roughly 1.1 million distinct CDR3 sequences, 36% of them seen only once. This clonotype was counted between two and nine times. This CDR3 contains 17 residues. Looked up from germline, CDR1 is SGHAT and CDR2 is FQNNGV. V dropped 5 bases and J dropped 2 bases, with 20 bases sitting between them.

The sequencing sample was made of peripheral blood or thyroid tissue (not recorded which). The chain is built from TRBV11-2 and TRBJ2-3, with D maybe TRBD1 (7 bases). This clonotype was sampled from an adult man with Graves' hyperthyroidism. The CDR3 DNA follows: TGTGCCAGCAGCCCTAAGGGGGGACAGAGCTCCACAGATACGCAGTATTTT. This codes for CASSPKGGQSSTDTQYF.